These 28 T cell receptor beta chains originate from one sample sequenced in a study of PD-L1 blockade in urothelial cancer. TCRdb keeps only in-frame clones here, not all; method: immunoSEQ multiplex PCR. The profile shows tens of thousands of clones, roughly 87% of them singletons. Time point noted: pretreatment peripheral blood. Here the sequenced sample was PBMCs, taken around atezolizumab (anti-PD-L1) treatment. Receptor source: a woman aged 60-75 years with urothelial cancer.

The chain employs TRBV28 and TRBJ2-1; a weak D match, TRBD1 (6 bases). The CDR3 extends over 15 amino acids. Germline values: CDR1 MDHEN, CDR2 SYDVKM. Trimming left V 3 bases short and J 6 bases short, with 15 bases between. In DNA, the CDR3 is TGTGCCAGCAGTTTGGGGGCTAGCTGGGGCAATGAGCAGTTCTTC. Its protein is CASSLGASWGNEQFF.

The gene calls are TRBV19 and TRBJ2-7; D call uncertain. The CDR3 sequence is 14 residues long. From germline, CDR1 is LNHDA and CDR2 SQIVND (reference sequence). Trimming shortened V by 9 bases and J by 6 bases, and 21 bases separated the two germline ends. The CDR3 protein is CASRSAGTKGEQYF. The CDR3 coding sequence is TGTGCCAGCCGATCGGCAGGTACCAAAGGCGAGCAGTACTTC.

The chain combines TRBV4-2 with TRBJ1-4; tentatively, D is TRBD1 (6 bases). V lost 0 bases to trimming and J lost 8 bases, with 19 bases between them. This CDR3 is 17 amino acids long. The germline V gene has CDR1 LGHNA and CDR2 YNFKEQ. CDR3 sequence: CASSQEPPDSGREKLFF. CDR3 in DNA: TGTGCCAGCAGCCAAGAACCCCCGGACAGCGGGAGGGAAAAACTGTTTTTT.

The chain carries TRBV28 and TRBJ2-7; TRBD2 aligns across 8 bases. The V gene's germline CDR1 is MDHEN and CDR2 SYDVKM. V shed 6 bases and J 2 bases; nucleotides not matched to a gene: 6. This CDR3 spans 14 amino acids. The CDR3 sequence: CASRGSGSTYEQYF. CDR3 coding DNA: TGTGCCAGCAGGGGGAGCGGGAGCACCTACGAGCAGTACTTC.

The V and J genes are TRBV6-6 and TRBJ2-5, with D unresolved. Trimming cost V 0 bases and J 1 base, with 9 bases left between them. Germline V gene sequence: CDR1 MNHNY, CDR2 SVGAGI (reference sequence). The CDR3 is 15 residues long. The CDR3 protein is CASSYSRQVQETQYF. CDR3 nucleotides: TGTGCCAGCAGTTACTCCCGGCAGGTCCAAGAGACCCAGTACTTC.

This chain uses TRBV6-1 with TRBJ2-7; D call uncertain. The V end lost 2 bases, the J end lost 1 base, and 6 bases lay between the germline ends. Germline V lookup: CDR1 MNHNS, CDR2 SASEGT. The CDR3 is 13 amino acids. The CDR3 reads CASSERVSYEQYF. The CDR3 nucleotides are TGTGCCAGCAGTGAACGGGTGTCCTACGAGCAGTACTTC.

DNA of the CDR3: TGTGCCAGCAGCTTACAGGGGGCAGGCACAGATACGCAGTATTTT. Amino acid sequence: CASSLQGAGTDTQYF. V and J are TRBV5-4 and TRBJ2-3; 9 bases match TRBD1. Germline CDR1 SGHNT, CDR2 YYREEE (reference sequence). This CDR3 contains 15 residues. The V segment lost 2 bases and the J segment 1 base; nucleotides outside the gene matches: 2.

The genes are TRBV2 and TRBJ2-3; D may be TRBD2 (6 bases). V dropped 6 bases and J dropped 2 bases, with 12 bases sitting between them. Germline V gene data show CDR1 as SNHLY and CDR2 as FYNNEI. CDR3 length: 14 amino acids. The CDR3 sequence: CASSRDSYTDTQYF. CDR3 bases: TGTGCCAGCAGCCGGGACTCATACACAGATACGCAGTATTTT.

The CDR3 nucleotides are TGCGCCAGCAGCCAAGAATCACAGGGGATCTATGGCTACACCTTC. Amino acids: CASSQESQGIYGYTF. The chain employs TRBV4-1 and TRBJ1-2; 7 bases are a match to TRBD1. This CDR3 spans 15 amino acids. The germline V gene has CDR1 MGHRA and CDR2 YSYEKL. Losses at the gene ends were 0 bases for V and 4 bases for J; bases not matched to a gene: 5.

The chain recombines TRBV5-1 with TRBJ2-7; D unclear. V was cut by 4 bases and J by 3 bases, with 5 bases left in between. The CDR3 has 11 residues. Germline V CDR1 and CDR2: SGHRS, YFSETQ. CDR3 nucleotide sequence: TGCGCCAGCAGCAACATCTACGAGCAGTACTTC. Residues: CASSNIYEQYF.

This clone was detected once. The chain combines TRBV7-9 with TRBJ1-6; 8 bases are shared with TRBD1. The CDR3 extends over 16 amino acids. CDR1 is SEHNR, CDR2 FQNEAQ, per germline (reference sequence). With V trimmed by 2 bases and J by 9 bases, 9 bases remained unmatched. The CDR3 spells CASSLSPDRGGSPLHF. The CDR3 DNA reads as TGTGCCAGCAGCTTATCGCCCGACAGGGGTGGTTCACCCCTCCACTTT.

CDR3: CASSYGDRGAYSNQPQHF. CDR3 nucleotides: TGTGCCAGCAGTTACGGGGACAGGGGGGCATATAGCAATCAGCCCCAGCATTTT. The V call is TRBV6-7, the J call TRBJ1-5; 11 nucleotides line up with TRBD1. TRBV6-7 is an open reading frame, and its role is uncertain. Unmatched junction bases numbered 6, after V lost 2 bases and J lost 0 bases. The CDR3 is 18 amino acids.

The chain has TRBV5-6 and TRBJ2-7; 9 bases are a match to TRBD2. The CDR3 runs to 15 residues. Per the germline V gene, CDR1 is SGHDT and CDR2 is YYEEEE. After removal of 0 bases from V and 0 bases from J, the junction contained 1 base not matched to a gene. CDR3 in DNA: TGTGCCAGCAGCTTGGGACTAGCGGCCTCCTACGAGCAGTACTTC. Translated, it gives CASSLGLAASYEQYF.

The rearrangement joins TRBV29-1 to TRBJ2-7, with TRBD1 matching 9 bases. The V segment lost 4 bases and the J segment 4 bases; nucleotides outside the gene matches: 8. The CDR3 loop spans 14 amino acids. CDR1 is SQVTM, CDR2 ANQGSEA, per germline. As DNA, the CDR3 is TGCAGCGTTGGTACGGGACAGGGATATTACGAGCAGTACTTC. Protein sequence: CSVGTGQGYYEQYF.

The V call is TRBV5-5, the J call TRBJ1-4; the D gene is possibly TRBD1 (6 bases). The germline V gene has CDR1 SGHKS and CDR2 YYEKEE (reference sequence). The CDR3 runs 15 residues. V lost 3 bases, J lost 7 bases, and 16 bases lay in between. The CDR3: CASSSGRGDGEKLFF. The CDR3 region has the DNA TGTGCCAGCAGCTCGGGGAGGGGGGATGGTGAAAAACTGTTTTTT.

At least ten counts were recorded for this clone. In DNA, the CDR3 is TGTGCCAGCACCCCGGGACAGTTCTACAATGAGCAGTTCTTC. Residues: CASTPGQFYNEQFF. V usage is TRBV6-5 and J usage is TRBJ2-1; 7 bases are a match to TRBD1. The V gene's germline CDR1 is MNHEY and CDR2 SVGAGI. The CDR3 is 14 residues long. Germline trimming cut 7 bases from V and 3 bases from J; bases unmatched to any gene: 6.

The rearrangement uses TRBV7-8 and TRBJ2-7, with D tentatively TRBD2 (5 bases). The CDR3 has 16 residues. Trimming stripped 0 bases from V and 0 bases from J, with 12 bases between. CDR1 is SGHVS and CDR2 is FQNEAQ in the germline V gene. This chain's CDR3 is CASSLAAGRYSYEQYF. The CDR3 DNA reads as TGTGCCAGCAGCTTAGCGGCGGGCAGATACTCCTACGAGCAGTACTTC.

The gene calls are TRBV9 and TRBJ2-2; 7 bases align to TRBD1. With 4 bases clipped from V and 6 bases from J, the junction kept 3 bases outside the gene matches. From germline, CDR1 is SGDLS and CDR2 YYNGEE. This CDR3 has 13 amino acids. The CDR3 is CASSRGPSGELFF. For the CDR3, the DNA is TGTGCCAGCAGCAGGGGGCCCTCCGGGGAGCTGTTTTTT.

The rearrangement uses TRBV18 and TRBJ2-7, with D perhaps TRBD1 (6 bases). V shed 6 bases and J shed 5 bases, with 11 bases lying between them. The CDR3 runs 12 residues. Germline CDR1 is KGHSH and CDR2 is LQKENI. The CDR3 loop reads CASSPTGNEQYF. The CDR3 DNA sequence: TGTGCCAGCTCCCCAACAGGGAACGAGCAGTACTTC.

The chain is built from TRBV7-2 and TRBJ2-7; TRBD2 agrees at 9 bases. Unmatched junction bases numbered 5, after V lost 1 base and J lost 4 bases. From germline, CDR1 is SGHTA and CDR2 FQGNSA. The CDR3 length is 15 residues. This CDR3 reads CASSLGGRGPYEQYF. CDR3 DNA sequence: TGTGCCAGCAGCTTAGGCGGGAGGGGACCTTACGAGCAGTACTTC.

CDR3 in amino acids: CASSLAAGGGEQYF. The CDR3 DNA is TGCGCCAGCAGCTTGGCGGCAGGGGGCGGCGAGCAGTACTTC. The chain uses TRBV5-1 and TRBJ2-7, with 8 bases identical to TRBD1. The J segment lost 6 bases and the V segment lost 0 bases, leaving 5 bases of the junction unmatched. The CDR3 contains 14 residues. Germline CDR1 and CDR2: SGHRS and YFSETQ.

The rearrangement links TRBV7-2 to TRBJ2-5; 12 bases match TRBD1. Unmatched junction bases numbered 9, after V lost 5 bases and J lost 5 bases. The CDR3 runs 16 residues. From germline, CDR1 is SGHTA and CDR2 FQGNSA. CDR3 protein: CASSPYRDRGRETQYF. CDR3 sequence (DNA): TGTGCCAGCAGCCCCTACCGGGACAGGGGGCGCGAGACCCAGTACTTC.

The V gene is TRBV5-1, the J gene TRBJ2-7; 7 bases agree with TRBD2. There are 14 residues in the CDR3. In germline, CDR1 is SGHRS, CDR2 YFSETQ. V trimming: 3 bases; J trimming: 3 bases; junction bases outside the gene matches: 6. CDR3 in amino acids: CASSWGGGDYEQYF. The CDR3 DNA is TGCGCCAGCAGCTGGGGTGGGGGGGACTACGAGCAGTACTTC. The full variable domain, with the rest looked up from reference TRBV5-1 and TRBJ2-7, is KAGVTQTPRYLIKTRGQQVTLSCSPISGHRSVSWYQQTPGQGLQFLFEYFSETQRNKGNFPGRFSGRQFSNSRSEMNVSTLELGDSALYLCASSWGGGDYEQYFGPGTRLTVT.

The chain couples TRBV19 to TRBJ2-1; possible D gene TRBD2, 6 bases. The CDR3 covers 15 residues. Per the germline V gene, CDR1 is LNHDA and CDR2 is SQIVND (reference sequence). V gave up 3 bases and J gave up 4 bases, with 13 bases separating them. CDR3 nucleotides: TGTGCCAGTAGTATCTCGGAACTAGCATACAATGAGCAGTTCTTC. It yields the protein CASSISELAYNEQFF.

The table lists this clone with a count of one. V and J are TRBV19 and TRBJ1-5, with unresolved D. Deletions cut 3 bases from V and 3 bases from J, with 15 bases between. CDR3 length equals 16 residues. From germline, CDR1 is LNHDA and CDR2 SQIVND (reference sequence). The CDR3 reads CASSIRLREFNQPQHF. The CDR3 region has the DNA TGTGCCAGTAGTATCCGCTTGAGGGAGTTCAATCAGCCCCAGCATTTT.

J is TRBJ1-1 and V is TRBV18; 10 bases are a match to TRBD1. With V trimmed by 1 base and J by 0 bases, 11 bases remained unmatched. CDR1 is KGHSH, CDR2 LQKENI, per germline. The CDR3 is 19 amino acids. The CDR3, as DNA: TGTGCCAGCTCACCACTCGCCGGGACAGGGGAGGTAATGAACACTGAAGCTTTCTTT. Amino acid sequence: CASSPLAGTGEVMNTEAFF. Variable domain in full (rest from reference TRBV18 and TRBJ1-1): NAGVMQNPRHLVRRRGQEARLRCSPMKGHSHVYWYRQLPEEGLKFMVYLQKENIIDESGMPKERFSAEFPKEGPSILRIQQVVRGDSAAYFCASSPLAGTGEVMNTEAFFGQGTRLTVV.

CDR3 DNA: TGTGCCGCCTGGGGGGGGAAGAACACTGAAGCTTTCTTT. Translation: CAAWGGKNTEAFF. This chain links TRBV15 with TRBJ1-1; weak D call: TRBD1 (5 bases). The germline gives CDR1 LNHNV, CDR2 YYDKDF (reference sequence). Trimming took off 11 bases at V and 1 base at J, with 14 bases between the two ends. The CDR3 has 13 amino acids.

This CDR3 reads CASSPVLGGQETQYF. CDR3 in DNA: TGTGCCAGCTCACCAGTTCTCGGGGGTCAAGAGACCCAGTACTTC. This chain joins TRBV18 and TRBJ2-5; tentative D call: TRBD2 (6 bases). This CDR3 has 15 amino acids. Per germline, CDR1 KGHSH and CDR2 LQKENI. The V and J ends lost 2 bases and 2 bases respectively, with 12 bases between them.